Each of the 23 T cell receptor beta chains below was sequenced from the same sample in a study of T cell responses to AZD1222 COVID-19 vaccine. Some clones are missing from TCRdb's copy, which holds only in-frame ones; the method was immunoSEQ multiplex PCR. The sample yields 150,000 to 200,000 clones, about 91% seen once. The sample here was peripheral blood, taken 28 days after the second AZD1222 dose. These receptors came from an adult who received the AZD1222 COVID-19 vaccine.

This clone was counted between two and nine times. This rearrangement joins TRBV5-1 to TRBJ1-4, with a weak D call TRBD1 (6 bases). The CDR3 has 14 residues. V lost 4 bases to trimming and J lost 2 bases, with 9 bases between them. Germline V gene lookup returns CDR1 SGHRS and CDR2 YFSETQ. DNA for the CDR3: TGCGCCAGCAGCCCGGGGGCCACTAATGAAAAACTGTTTTTT. It codes for CASSPGATNEKLFF.

The V call is TRBV5-1, the J call TRBJ2-2, with 7 nucleotides matching TRBD1. V was pared by 7 bases and J by 0 bases, with 6 bases of the junction left unmatched. The CDR3 consists of 15 residues. Germline CDR1 is SGHRS and CDR2 is YFSETQ. The CDR3 DNA follows: TGCGCCAGCGGGGACAGCCACGCGAACACCGGGGAGCTGTTTTTT. It encodes CASGDSHANTGELFF.

The rearrangement joins TRBV18 to TRBJ2-3; the match to TRBD2 covers 8 bases. Germline V gene lookup returns CDR1 KGHSH and CDR2 LQKENI. Trimming removed 8 bases from V and 2 bases from J; junction bases left unmatched: 15. The CDR3 is 17 residues long. The CDR3 loop reads CASPPSAAGGNTDTQYF. The CDR3 DNA is TGTGCCAGCCCTCCATCAGCGGCGGGGGGAAACACAGATACGCAGTATTTT. Variable domain in full (rest from reference TRBV18 and TRBJ2-3): NAGVMQNPRHLVRRRGQEARLRCSPMKGHSHVYWYRQLPEEGLKFMVYLQKENIIDESGMPKERFSAEFPKEGPSILRIQQVVRGDSAAYFCASPPSAAGGNTDTQYFGPGTRLTVL.

V usage is TRBV5-1 and J usage is TRBJ2-5; D remains unclear. CDR1 is SGHRS and CDR2 is YFSETQ in the germline V gene. This CDR3 contains 12 residues. V dropped 4 bases and J dropped 5 bases, with 9 bases sitting between them. CDR3: CASSISGETQYF. The CDR3 DNA reads as TGCGCCAGCAGCATTAGTGGGGAGACCCAGTACTTC.

The J gene is TRBJ1-1, the V gene TRBV6-6; unclear D gene. The CDR3 runs 14 residues. From germline, CDR1 is MNHNY and CDR2 SVGAGI (reference sequence). V lost 2 bases and J lost 1, with 8 bases in between. The chain's CDR3 is CASSYEASNTEAFF. The CDR3 nucleotides read TGTGCCAGCAGTTACGAGGCCTCGAACACTGAAGCTTTCTTT.

This chain uses TRBV7-8 with TRBJ2-7; D might be TRBD2 (6 bases). The CDR3 runs to 15 residues. Germline V gene lookup returns CDR1 SGHVS and CDR2 FQNEAQ. V lost 0 bases to trimming and J lost 5 bases, with 14 bases between them. The chain's CDR3 is CASSLARGGYHEQYF. CDR3 bases: TGTGCCAGCAGCTTAGCGCGGGGCGGCTACCACGAGCAGTACTTC.

The chain uses TRBV12-3 or TRBV12-4 and TRBJ2-1; D gene unclear. The V gene lost 6 bases and the J gene lost 3 bases, with 6 bases spanning the gap. There are 12 residues in the CDR3. The CDR3 here is CASRDLYNEQFF. The CDR3, as DNA: TGTGCCAGCAGGGATCTCTACAATGAGCAGTTCTTC.

The chain combines TRBV19 with TRBJ1-5, with TRBD1 as a possible D gene (6 bases). The CDR3 extends over 15 amino acids. The germline V gene has CDR1 LNHDA and CDR2 SQIVND (reference sequence). Trimming pared 6 bases from V and 0 bases from J, leaving 12 bases between. CDR3 sequence: CASSPGHHSNQPQHF. CDR3 sequence (DNA): TGTGCCAGTAGCCCGGGACACCATAGCAATCAGCCCCAGCATTTT.

The CDR3 DNA follows: TGTGCCAGTAGAAAATCTCTGTGGGGACAGGCGAACACCGGGGAGCTGTTTTTT. Its translation: CASRKSLWGQANTGELFF. This sequence joins TRBV19 and TRBJ2-2; TRBD1 matches at 8 bases. Losses at the gene ends were 6 bases for V and 0 bases for J; bases not matched to a gene: 12. This CDR3 is built from 18 residues. The germline gives CDR1 LNHDA, CDR2 SQIVND (reference sequence).

The chain combines TRBV3-1 (or the pseudogene TRBV3-2) with TRBJ2-5; D is possibly TRBD1 or TRBD2 (6 bases each). This CDR3 comprises 13 residues. V shed 4 bases and J shed 5 bases, with 11 bases lying between them. Germline V CDR1 and CDR2: LGHDT, YNNKEL (reference sequence). The CDR3 DNA is TGTGCCAGCAGCCGCGGGACAAGGGAGACCCAGTACTTC. Protein product: CASSRGTRETQYF.

This clone was seen just once. The chain is built from TRBV2 and TRBJ2-2, with TRBD2 matching over 7 bases. The CDR3 covers 15 residues. Per germline, CDR1 SNHLY and CDR2 FYNNEI. With V trimmed by 7 bases and J by 0 bases, 5 bases remained unmatched. DNA of the CDR3: TGTGCCAGCACGGCGGGGGTTTCGAACACCGGGGAGCTGTTTTTT. Protein: CASTAGVSNTGELFF. Based on the CDR3 plus reference TRBV2 and TRBJ2-2, the full variable domain is EPEVTQTPSHQVTQMGQEVILRCVPISNHLYFYWYRQILGQKVEFLVSFYNNEISEKSEIFDDQFSVERPDGSNFTLKIRSTKLEDSAMYFCASTAGVSNTGELFFGEGSRLTVL.

The chain employs TRBV4-1 and TRBJ1-4; no clear D gene. V gave up 1 base and J gave up 1 base, with 10 bases separating them. The germline V gene has CDR1 MGHRA and CDR2 YSYEKL. CDR3 length: 16 residues. CDR3 amino acids: CASSQVPRLTNEKLFF. The CDR3 nucleotides read TGCGCCAGCAGCCAAGTTCCTCGGCTAACTAATGAAAAACTGTTTTTT.

This chain links TRBV11-2 with TRBJ1-1, with TRBD1 as a possible D gene (6 bases). The V and J ends lost 5 bases and 0 bases respectively, with 13 bases between them. Germline V gene lookup returns CDR1 SGHAT and CDR2 FQNNGV. The length of the CDR3 is 15 residues. The CDR3 loop reads CASSPRQAMNTEAFF. In DNA, the CDR3 is TGTGCCAGCAGCCCCCGACAGGCCATGAACACTGAAGCTTTCTTT.

The chain recombines TRBV6-5 with TRBJ2-1; 8 bases are a match to TRBD1. Germline-derived CDR1 and CDR2 are MNHEY and SVGAGI. The CDR3 sequence is 14 residues long. The junction had 5 bases not matched to a gene; V was cut back by 0 bases and J by 10 bases. CDR3 in DNA: TGTGCCAGCAGTTACTCCCGACAGGGGTTGGAGCAGTTCTTC. Translating it yields CASSYSRQGLEQFF.

The chain carries TRBV3-1 (or the pseudogene TRBV3-2) and TRBJ1-2, with D possibly being TRBD1 (5 bases). V was clipped by 8 bases and J by 3 bases, with 19 bases between them. CDR1 LGHDT and CDR2 YNNKEL come from the germline V gene (reference sequence). This CDR3 region has 15 residues. The CDR3 reads CASLGGQGSYYGYTF. The CDR3 DNA sequence: TGTGCCAGCCTAGGAGGGCAGGGAAGTTACTATGGCTACACCTTC.

The gene calls are TRBV10-3 and TRBJ1-3, with TRBD1 matching 8 bases. V shed 2 bases and J 0 bases; nucleotides not matched to a gene: 6. The CDR3 loop spans 17 amino acids. Germline-derived CDR1 and CDR2 are ENHRY and SYGVKD. The CDR3 is CAISEPGQGVSGNTIYF. The CDR3 DNA is TGTGCCATCAGTGAGCCCGGACAGGGAGTCTCTGGAAACACCATATATTTT.

The chain links TRBV24-1 to TRBJ2-5; TRBD1 matches at 7 bases. The CDR3 is made up of 15 amino acids. CDR1 is KGHDR, CDR2 SFDVKD, per germline. V trimming: 2 bases; J trimming: 4 bases; junction bases outside the gene matches: 6. In DNA form, the CDR3 reads TGTGCCACCAGTGATTCTTACCGGGACAGAGAGACCCAGTACTTC. This gives the protein CATSDSYRDRETQYF.

The V gene is TRBV12-3 or TRBV12-4, the J gene TRBJ1-2, with a weak D call TRBD1 (6 bases). V was trimmed by 6 bases and J by 6 bases, leaving 11 bases between them. The CDR3 covers 12 residues. CDR3 in amino acids: CASSPSGDGYTF. For the CDR3, the DNA is TGTGCCAGCAGCCCTTCAGGGGATGGCTACACCTTC.

The genes are TRBV5-1 and TRBJ1-4; maybe TRBD1 (5 bases). The CDR3 length is 15 residues. The V end was cut by 2 bases, the J end by 1 base, with 9 bases between. The germline gives CDR1 SGHRS, CDR2 YFSETQ. The CDR3 region has the DNA TGCGCCAGCAGCTTCCAGGGTAGAACTAATGAAAAACTGTTTTTT. It codes for CASSFQGRTNEKLFF.

This chain connects TRBV29-1 to TRBJ1-1; TRBD1 agrees at 10 bases. Germline assignment: CDR1 SQVTM and CDR2 ANQGSEA. Trimming at V came to 4 bases and at J to 4 bases, leaving 6 bases not matched to a gene. The CDR3 runs to 14 residues. As DNA, the CDR3 is TGCAGCGTTGGTCGGGACAGGGGTACCACTGAAGCTTTCTTT. This gives the protein CSVGRDRGTTEAFF.

This chain uses TRBV20-1 with TRBJ2-1; the D gene could be TRBD1 or TRBD2 (5 bases each). Germline-derived CDR1 and CDR2 are DFQATT and SNEGSKA (reference sequence). The CDR3 spans 15 residues. Trimming took off 3 bases at V and 5 bases at J, with 17 bases between the two ends. The CDR3 loop reads CSASAFGLGHNEQFF. The CDR3 DNA reads TGCAGTGCTAGTGCATTCGGACTGGGACACAATGAGCAGTTCTTC.

The chain employs TRBV7-2 and TRBJ1-6, with TRBD1 identical over 9 bases. This CDR3 has 16 amino acids. The germline V gene has CDR1 SGHTA and CDR2 FQGNSA. The V segment lost 4 bases and the J segment 10 bases; nucleotides outside the gene matches: 11. Here the CDR3 DNA reads TGTGCCAGCAGCTCCGGGACAGGGACGAGAGGGTCACCCCTCCACTTT. This translates into CASSSGTGTRGSPLHF.

The chain uses TRBV19 and TRBJ1-6, with 7 bases lining up with TRBD1. Germline-derived CDR1 and CDR2 are LNHDA and SQIVND (reference sequence). V lost 3 bases to trimming and J lost 5 bases; unmatched junction nucleotides: 4. The CDR3 runs to 15 residues. CDR3 loop: CASSIRGLNNSPLHF. CDR3 in DNA: TGTGCCAGTAGTATTAGGGGGCTGAATAATTCACCCCTCCACTTT. Filled out from reference TRBV19 and TRBJ1-6, the complete variable domain reads DGGITQSPKYLFRKEGQNVTLSCEQNLNHDAMYWYRQDPGQGLRLIYYSQIVNDFQKGDIAEGYSVSREKKESFPLTVTSAQKNPTAFYLCASSIRGLNNSPLHFGNGTRLTVT.